This T cell receptor (beta chain) is drawn from a study of shared clonotypes between healthy human individuals (dated by TCRdb to about 2020). Describing the broader study: A couple of women and three men aged 18 to 49 years were included in the cohort. For each donor, three plates each were used for CD4 naive and CD4 memory, two plates were used for CD8 naive, and one plate was used for CD8 memory. To estimate repertoire size and how much clonotype sharing occurs between individuals, the study deeply sequenced the blood TCR repertoires of five or six healthy adults. Different laboratories and diverse techniques were used to prepare libraries and sequence TCR repertoires, to increase sequencing depth and limit assay-specific biases. Between about 0.9 and 10 billion PBMCs per donor were obtained by leukapheresis.

In regard to this clone: What this receptor recognizes is not known. Base qualities were left out, and no much larger clone turns up one base away.

Study-wide conclusions, independent of this receptor: When a few donors were compared, the shared fraction of clonotypes was about 5.4% for naive CD4, around 3.5% for naive CD8, roughly 2.5% for memory CD4, and roughly 0.43% for memory CD8. Larger estimated clonotype richness was generally found for naive subsets than for memory subsets. Rarefaction of sorted-subset datasets indicated incomplete sequencing despite the large sequencing depth. Based on pairwise subsampling, the degree of clonotype sharing among donors was expected to be affected by sequencing depth. Higher generation probabilities were observed for clonotypes shared by all four sorted-subset donors than for non-shared clonotypes. Because the study included a small number of donors, the genetic and exposure-history diversity represented was limited. Sampling was restricted to blood, and TCR repertoires in tissues likely differ from the TCR repertoires found in blood.

The donors were healthy, HIV-negative adults who had no recently reported acute infections or vaccinations. Every donor was a Caucasian adult living in Nashville, Tennessee, USA. Magnetic negative selection was used to enrich CD4+ T cells, after which naive cells were positively selected on CD45RA and the negative fraction became the memory subset. Blood was obtained by leukapheresis, after which PBMCs were separated by Ficoll-Histopaque density gradient centrifugation and cryopreserved in liquid nitrogen vapor phase. Analytical flow cytometry was used to check the purity and quantity of each magnetically sorted T cell population. From each sorted fraction, genomic DNA was isolated and quantified by UV absorbance on a Nanodrop 2000c. Using the deep immunoSEQ assay, TCR CDR3 regions were amplified from genomic DNA by multiplex PCR. For each cell subset, the extracted genomic DNA was distributed evenly across all wells of several immunoSEQ 96-well plates, and each plate served as one replicate. For sorted subsets, each replicate PCR was loaded with about 200 ng genomic DNA, equivalent to 32,000 or so T cell genomes. Purified libraries were quantified with a Qubit 3.0 fluorometer, sized on a Bioanalyzer 2100, and re-quantified with the KAPA Library Quantification kit. A separate single-read 150-cycle Illumina NextSeq 550 flow cell was used to sequence each immunoSEQ 96-well plate. From the authors' description of their analysis: Because the immunoSEQ output included only junctional sequences and no quality scores, the filtering could not be the same as the filtering used for full-length reads. To assign V/J genes and CDR3, sequences were annotated using PyIR, a Python wrapper for IgBLAST v1.9, with IMGT germline references. Reads with weak V/J assignments (E-value above 1e-6), missing CDR3, stop codons, out-of-frame junctions, or ambiguous translated residues were removed. V3J clonotypes were defined by identical inferred V gene, J gene, and CDR3 amino acid sequence. To compute the percentage overlap between repertoires, the number of shared unique clonotypes was divided by the size of the smaller repertoire. RTK rarefaction, the Chao1 estimator, and Recon v2.1 estimates of unobserved clonotypes were used to assess repertoire richness. For all TCRbeta clonotypes obtained by the gDNA method from a handful of donors, generation probabilities were computed with OLGA. TCRdb limited this immuneACCESS table to in-frame rearrangements with V and J called. A share of clones is missing; checked studies link under half to unresolved V genes, and the rest is unexplained. V and J calls and clone size are as listed in that table; D and trimming were resolved from the DNA. This sample lists 980,000 or so clones; over 75% were detected once. In total, the top ten clones hold approximately 1.5% of the sample.

The V and J ends are trimmed by 2 bases and 10 bases, leaving 10 bases between them. Counted from cysteine to phenylalanine, this CDR3 has 11 amino acids. Just CDR3 DNA is preserved here, 33 bases in frame from base 1. CDR1 GTSNPN and CDR2 SVGIG were looked up in the germline V gene (reference sequence). Input material: memory CD4+ T cells sorted from blood. In the paper's terms, the cell subset or site label means: CD45RA-negative fraction. The TCR was taken from a man aged 18-30 years in good health. The sequence is built from TRBV30 and TRBJ2-3; no D gene can be assigned with confidence. The CDR3 sequence is CAWSSAGPQYF. The sequenced DNA is TGTGCCTGGAGTTCGGCAGGTCCGCAGTATTTT.